The 20 T cell receptor beta chains below all came from one sample that was sequenced in a study of T cell repertoires in cytomegalovirus infection. The antigens of these receptors remain unknown. TCRdb re-analysed the reads in MiXCR, keeping a single row per CDR3 protein. The sample lists roughly 700,000 distinct CDR3 sequences; around 32% were seen once. The sample consisted of cultured PBMCs, taken from culture after CMV antigen stimulation. The receptors here all came from a human donor in good health (CMV status not recorded). Some clones in this sample may be carry-over from other donors' samples.

The rearrangement uses TRBV7-8 and TRBJ2-1; a possible D gene is TRBD1 (6 bases). The CDR3 runs to 16 residues. Germline CDR1 is SGHVS and CDR2 is FQNEAQ. V lost 0 bases and J lost 7, with 16 bases in between. The DNA for the CDR3 is TGTGCCAGCAGCTTAGCGCGGGTCCATCAGGGGAATGAGCAGTTCTTC. Its protein is CASSLARVHQGNEQFF.

The sample holds a few counts of this clonotype. The V and J genes are TRBV4-2 and TRBJ2-5, with 10 positions matching TRBD2. The CDR3 covers 17 residues. The trim removed 1 base at V and 2 bases at J, leaving 7 bases unmatched. Germline CDR1 and CDR2: LGHNA and YNFKEQ. CDR3 region: CASSQGPSGGAQETQYF. CDR3 DNA: TGTGCCAGCAGCCAAGGTCCTAGCGGGGGAGCGCAAGAGACCCAGTACTTC.

This clonotype turned up a few times. The chain carries TRBV20-1 and TRBJ2-7, with D possibly TRBD2 on 5 matching bases. CDR1 is DFQATT and CDR2 is SNEGSKA in the germline V gene (reference sequence). The CDR3 contains 14 residues. The V end was cut by 4 bases, the J end by 9 bases, with 22 bases between. Written as DNA, the CDR3 is TGCAGTGCTACGCGAGAGGGTCTGGCCTCGGGGCAGTACTTC. The encoded protein is CSATREGLASGQYF.

V and J are TRBV20-1 and TRBJ1-1; no reliable D call. The CDR3 is 14 residues long. The V and J ends lost 6 bases and 2 bases respectively, with 16 bases between them. Germline CDR1 and CDR2: DFQATT and SNEGSKA (reference sequence). DNA of the CDR3: TGCAGTGCCAAAGAGGTAGGGCCAAACACTGAAGCTTTCTTT. Protein sequence: CSAKEVGPNTEAFF.

This clonotype has more than one count but fewer than ten. The chain couples TRBV6-6 to TRBJ1-5, with D possibly being TRBD1 (5 bases). Germline loops: CDR1 MNHNY, CDR2 SVGAGI (reference sequence). This CDR3 has 15 residues. V lost 4 bases to trimming and J lost 4 bases, with 14 bases between them. DNA for the CDR3: TGTGCCAGCAGTTTCTCCGGGACGGCGAATCAGCCCCAGCATTTT. Protein: CASSFSGTANQPQHF.

The chain uses TRBV12-3 or TRBV12-4 and TRBJ2-3, with D possibly TRBD2 on 5 matching bases. The CDR3 length is 16 residues. The ends were cut back, 6 bases at V and 5 bases at J, with 21 bases in the middle. The CDR3 coding sequence is TGTGCCAGCAGCCCTACCCTCACTAGGGTTCGAGATACGCAGTATTTT. Protein product: CASSPTLTRVRDTQYF.

The rearrangement uses TRBV7-9 and TRBJ2-5, with D unresolved. Germline CDR1 SEHNR, CDR2 FQNEAQ (reference sequence). With 5 bases removed from V and 1 base from J, the gap between germline ends came to 11 bases. The CDR3 extends over 14 amino acids. Here the CDR3 DNA reads TGTGCCAGCAGCCCTCCGTGGGCCCAAGAGACCCAGTACTTC. Translated, it gives CASSPPWAQETQYF.

This clonotype was seen more than once but under ten times. J is TRBJ1-2 and V is TRBV6-1; the D gene is possibly TRBD1 (5 bases). V was pared by 7 bases and J by 3 bases, with 15 bases between. The CDR3 loop spans 14 amino acids. CDR1 is MNHNS, CDR2 SASEGT, per germline. CDR3 loop: CASIPMTGDYGYTF. The CDR3 coding sequence is TGTGCCAGCATCCCGATGACGGGGGACTATGGCTACACCTTC.

V and J are TRBV29-1 and TRBJ1-1; D call uncertain. The CDR3 loop spans 13 amino acids. V lost 7 bases to trimming and J lost 0 bases, with 12 bases between them. Germline V CDR1 and CDR2: SQVTM, ANQGSEA. The CDR3 bases are TGCAGCGCAATTGGGAACATGAACACTGAAGCTTTCTTT. Amino acid sequence: CSAIGNMNTEAFF.

The J gene is TRBJ2-5, the V gene TRBV27; TRBD2 matches at 10 bases. V trimming: 2 bases; J trimming: 1 base; junction bases outside the gene matches: 7. Germline-derived CDR1 and CDR2 are MNHEY and SMNVEV (reference sequence). This CDR3 contains 17 residues. The DNA for the CDR3 is TGTGCCAGCAGTTTAACTCTAGCGGGAGTGGCCCAAGAGACCCAGTACTTC. Translated: CASSLTLAGVAQETQYF.

This clonotype came up a few times. The genes are TRBV4-1 and TRBJ1-5; 11 nucleotides agree with TRBD1. The CDR3 covers 17 residues. From germline, CDR1 is MGHRA and CDR2 YSYEKL. After removal of 3 bases from V and 4 bases from J, the junction contained 8 bases not matched to a gene. CDR3 in amino acids: CASSHPGTGGRNQPQHF. The CDR3 DNA sequence: TGCGCCAGCAGCCATCCCGGGACAGGGGGGAGAAATCAGCCCCAGCATTTT.

The chain combines TRBV7-4 with TRBJ2-5; D uncertain. The CDR3 covers 16 residues. Germline CDR1 reads SGHVT; CDR2 reads SQSDAQ. The V end was cut by 4 bases, the J end by 5 bases, with 20 bases between. The CDR3 DNA reads TGTGCCAGCAGCTCCAAAACCTTCGGGTCCCGGGAGACCCAGTACTTC. The encoded protein is CASSSKTFGSRETQYF.

The rearrangement uses TRBV19 and TRBJ1-2, with 7 bases matching TRBD1. The CDR3 covers 18 residues. With V trimmed by 7 bases and J by 0 bases, 17 bases remained unmatched. The germline gives CDR1 LNHDA, CDR2 SQIVND (reference sequence). CDR3 bases: TGTGCCAGTACTTCAAGGACAGGTTCCGATACATCTAACTATGGCTACACCTTC. Translation gives CASTSRTGSDTSNYGYTF.

A few counts support this clonotype. The rearrangement uses TRBV7-2 and TRBJ2-3; 8 positions agree with TRBD1. In germline, CDR1 is SGHTA, CDR2 FQGNSA. CDR3 length: 14 amino acids. J was trimmed by 9 bases and V by 2 bases; bases with no gene match: 7. The CDR3 is CASSLYQGAGTQYF. DNA for the CDR3: TGTGCCAGCAGCTTATATCAGGGGGCTGGGACGCAGTATTTT. Using reference TRBV7-2 and TRBJ2-3 for the parts outside the CDR3, the full variable domain is GAGVSQSPSNKVTEKGKDVELRCDPISGHTALYWYRQSLGQGLEFLIYFQGNSAPDKSGLPSDRFSAERTGGSVSTLTIQRTQQEDSAVYLCASSLYQGAGTQYFGPGTRLTVL.

This clonotype was recorded a few times. The V and J genes are TRBV20-1 and TRBJ2-1; D possibly matches TRBD1 or TRBD2 (5 bases each). The V end lost 3 bases, the J end lost 7 bases, and 16 bases lay between the germline ends. CDR3 length: 14 amino acids. The germline CDR1 and CDR2 sequences are DFQATT and SNEGSKA (reference sequence). Here the CDR3 reads CSASPGPPTNEQFF. DNA of the CDR3: TGCAGTGCTAGCCCGGGACCCCCTACAAATGAGCAGTTCTTC.

V usage is TRBV5-5 and J usage is TRBJ1-6; a weak D match, TRBD1 (5 bases). From germline, CDR1 is SGHKS and CDR2 YYEKEE (reference sequence). Between the trimmed V and J ends, which lost 3 bases and 9 bases, there was a span of 13 bases. The length of the CDR3 is 14 residues. The chain's CDR3 is CASSSITGGSPLHF. The CDR3 DNA reads TGTGCCAGCAGCTCTATAACAGGCGGTTCACCCCTCCACTTT.

In its sample, this clonotype was seen a few times. The chain is built from TRBV28 and TRBJ1-4; 9 bases line up with TRBD1. The junction had 8 bases not matched to a gene; V was cut back by 2 bases and J by 7 bases. The CDR3 loop spans 16 amino acids. The germline CDR1 and CDR2 sequences are MDHEN and SYDVKM. The CDR3 DNA is TGTGCCAGCAGTTTAGAAAGACAGGGGGTTCTTGAAAAACTGTTTTTT. This sequence encodes CASSLERQGVLEKLFF.

This chain connects TRBV4-3 to TRBJ2-1; 10 positions agree with TRBD2. The trim removed 4 bases at V and 1 base at J, leaving 4 bases unmatched. CDR1 is LGHNA and CDR2 is YSLEER in the germline V gene. This CDR3 region has 16 residues. In DNA form, the CDR3 reads TGCGCCAGCAGCCCTTCTAGCGGGAGATCCTACAATGAGCAGTTCTTC. As protein: CASSPSSGRSYNEQFF.

V is TRBV19 and J is TRBJ2-2; 13 positions match TRBD2. The CDR3 has 18 residues. The trim removed 8 bases at V and 4 bases at J, leaving 13 bases unmatched. CDR1 and CDR2 from the germline V gene are LNHDA and SQIVND (reference sequence). The CDR3, as DNA: TGTGCCAGTTATTCGGGACTAGCGGGAAGTCGCGGCACCGGGGAGCTGTTTTTT. Protein sequence: CASYSGLAGSRGTGELFF.

A single count supports this clonotype. An end of the junction does not agree with germline; a read error may underlie this. CDR3 nucleotides: TGTGCCAGCAAGAGGGACAACAATCAGCCCCAGCGTTTT. Amino acids: CASKRDNNQPQRF. V is TRBV2 and J is TRBJ1-5; tentatively, D is TRBD1 (6 bases). The CDR3 runs to 13 residues. Germline assignment: CDR1 SNHLY and CDR2 FYNNEI. Filled out from reference TRBV2 and TRBJ1-5, the complete variable domain reads EPEVTQTPSHQVTQMGQEVILRCVPISNHLYFYWYRQILGQKVEFLVSFYNNEISEKSEIFDDQFSVERPDGSNFTLKIRSTKLEDSAMYFCASKRDNNQPQRFGDGTRLSIL.